These 14 T cell receptor beta chains share one sample of origin, sequenced in a study of cytomegalovirus exposure and HLA in healthy donors. Vbeta (60) and Jbeta (13) primers were used in the PCR. The method was immunoSEQ multiplex PCR; TCRdb's version includes in-frame clones alone and lacks a portion of them. The table includes about 90,000 clones, 65% to 80% detected once. The sequenced sample was PBMCs. Receptors originate from a woman between 45 and 60 years old in good health and CMV-seropositive.

V is TRBV18 and J is TRBJ1-3, with D unresolved. The V end was cut by 0 bases, the J end by 0 bases, with 9 bases between. Germline V gives CDR1 KGHSH, CDR2 LQKENI. The CDR3 spans 16 residues. CDR3 in amino acids: CASSPPVHSSGNTIYF. CDR3 DNA sequence: TGTGCCAGCTCACCACCGGTTCACAGCTCTGGAAACACCATATATTTT.

This chain joins TRBV4-2 and TRBJ1-4; weak D call: TRBD1 (6 bases). Per the germline V gene, CDR1 is LGHNA and CDR2 is YNFKEQ. Trimming pared 4 bases from V and 8 bases from J, leaving 17 bases between. CDR3 length: 15 amino acids. In DNA form, the CDR3 reads TGTGCCAGCAGCCCACTACAGGGTGGCGGCGAAAAACTGTTTTTT. Translation gives CASSPLQGGGEKLFF.

The V call is TRBV5-4, the J call TRBJ2-1; TRBD2 is a possible D gene (5 bases). CDR1 is SGHNT, CDR2 YYREEE, per germline (reference sequence). With 4 bases removed from V and 5 bases from J, the gap between germline ends came to 13 bases. The CDR3 runs 14 residues. DNA for the CDR3: TGTGCCAGCAGCGGCTGGACTGGGAACAATGAGCAGTTCTTC. This sequence encodes CASSGWTGNNEQFF.

V gene TRBV7-8 combines with J gene TRBJ2-7; 8 nucleotides match TRBD2. The CDR3 is 15 amino acids. Germline V gives CDR1 SGHVS, CDR2 FQNEAQ. V lost 2 bases and J lost 1; bases outside the gene matches: 4. CDR3 nucleotide sequence: TGTGCCAGCAGCTTAAATCTAGCGGGTTCCTACGAGCAGTACTTC. Encoded protein: CASSLNLAGSYEQYF.

This chain links TRBV19 with TRBJ2-7, with 7 bases fitting TRBD2. With 7 bases clipped from V and 1 base from J, the junction kept 7 bases outside the gene matches. The CDR3 runs to 14 residues. In germline, CDR1 is LNHDA, CDR2 SQIVND (reference sequence). This CDR3 is CASTEGGISYEQYF. CDR3 DNA: TGTGCCAGTACAGAGGGAGGGATATCCTACGAGCAGTACTTC.

The CDR3 region is CASSPRLAGTNEQFF. The CDR3 nucleotides read TGTGCCAGCAGCCCGAGACTAGCGGGAACCAATGAGCAGTTCTTC. The chain combines TRBV6-5 with TRBJ2-1; 11 positions match TRBD2. Germline V gene lookup returns CDR1 MNHEY and CDR2 SVGAGI. The V and J ends lost 6 bases and 6 bases, in that order; junction bases with no gene match: 7. The CDR3 length is 15 residues.

This clone was detected a few times. The V and J genes are TRBV5-6 and TRBJ2-7; 9 nucleotides align to TRBD1. The CDR3 is 15 residues long. The J segment lost 1 base and the V segment lost 4 bases, leaving 6 bases of the junction unmatched. Germline CDR1 and CDR2: SGHDT and YYEEEE. CDR3 nucleotide sequence: TGTGCCAGCAGCACCGCCGGGACAGGGTCCTACGAGCAGTACTTC. This translates into CASSTAGTGSYEQYF.

The chain recombines TRBV6-1 with TRBJ1-1; the match to TRBD1 covers 8 bases. J gave up 7 bases and V 3 bases, and 4 bases lay outside the gene matches. This CDR3 comprises 13 residues. Per the germline V gene, CDR1 is MNHNS and CDR2 is SASEGT. The CDR3 sequence: CASSEIRGREAFF. The CDR3 DNA follows: TGTGCCAGCAGTGAGATCAGGGGGCGTGAAGCTTTCTTT.

This clone has more than one count but fewer than ten. The V and J genes are TRBV29-1 and TRBJ2-3; tentative D call: TRBD1 (6 bases). The germline CDR1 and CDR2 sequences are SQVTM and ANQGSEA. This CDR3 is 12 amino acids long. The V gene lost 4 bases and the J gene lost 6 bases, with 11 bases spanning the gap. CDR3 loop: CSVGSQGDTQYF. The CDR3 DNA reads TGCAGCGTTGGTTCGCAGGGGGATACGCAGTATTTT.

This clone came up a few times. The chain is built from TRBV27 and TRBJ2-3; the match to TRBD1 covers 7 bases. The junction had 6 bases not matched to a gene; V was cut back by 5 bases and J by 1 base. This CDR3 is 15 amino acids long. From germline, CDR1 is MNHEY and CDR2 SMNVEV (reference sequence). This chain's CDR3 is CASSPYQGGTDTQYF. The CDR3 coding sequence is TGTGCCAGCAGTCCATATCAGGGGGGCACAGATACGCAGTATTTT.

The V gene is TRBV7-9, the J gene TRBJ1-4; D gene uncertain. Germline V gene lookup returns CDR1 SEHNR and CDR2 FQNEAQ (reference sequence). V lost 1 base to trimming and J lost 6 bases, with 6 bases between them. The CDR3 spans 13 residues. This CDR3 reads CASSLGPHEKLFF. For the CDR3, the DNA is TGTGCCAGCAGCTTAGGGCCCCATGAAAAACTGTTTTTT.

This sequence joins TRBV5-1 and TRBJ2-6; D might be TRBD1 (5 bases). Germline loops: CDR1 SGHRS, CDR2 YFSETQ. This CDR3 has 17 amino acids. The V gene lost 7 bases and the J gene lost 0 bases, with 17 bases spanning the gap. CDR3 coding DNA: TGCGCCAGCGGCCCACAGGTTCTAAACTCTGGGGCCAACGTCCTGACTTTC. Translated: CASGPQVLNSGANVLTF.

The V call is TRBV6-1, the J call TRBJ1-3; D remains unclear. This CDR3 contains 14 residues. V lost 5 bases to trimming and J lost 0 bases, with 8 bases between them. Per the germline V gene, CDR1 is MNHNS and CDR2 is SASEGT. The CDR3 reads CASSWQASGNTIYF. The CDR3 DNA reads TGTGCCAGCAGTTGGCAGGCCTCTGGAAACACCATATATTTT.

The chain links TRBV9 to TRBJ2-3, with 8 bases identical to TRBD2. From germline, CDR1 is SGDLS and CDR2 YYNGEE. The CDR3 sequence is 18 residues long. V gave up 2 bases and J gave up 4 bases; unmatched junction bases: 15. CDR3 DNA: TGTGCCAGCAGCGTCACACACGGGGGGGTCGGGAGCCCAGATACGCAGTATTTT. Its translation: CASSVTHGGVGSPDTQYF.